These 5 T cell receptor beta chains share one sample of origin, sequenced in a study of T cells after yellow fever vaccination (dated by TCRdb to between 2018 and 2020). The treatment or condition label on this specimen signifies: live attenuated yellow fever vaccine strain. Libraries were constructed by 5' RACE. Data came from an Illumina HiSeq 2500. TCRdb reanalyzed the raw reads on its own, using fastp at Q25 for trimming and MiXCR for clone calling, and kept in-frame beta chains. One record per CDR3 amino acid sequence lists the most common genes and DNA. The sample table records around 310,000 distinct CDR3 sequences; approximately 9% of these occur just once. 15% to 20% of the sample is taken by the ten largest. The sequences come from PBMCs, collected on the day of the first yellow fever vaccination. All receptors come from a man aged 18 to 35 who received the YFV17D yellow fever vaccine.

This rearrangement joins TRBV7-6 to TRBJ2-3, with TRBD2 matching over 7 bases. The CDR3 sequence is 14 residues long. The trim removed 2 bases at V and 2 bases at J, leaving 1 base unmatched. The germline V gene encodes CDR1 SGHVS and CDR2 FNYEAQ. CDR3 in amino acids: CASSLLAATDTQYF. DNA for the CDR3: TGTGCCAGCAGCTTACTAGCGGCCACAGATACGCAGTATTTT.

This chain links TRBV13 with TRBJ2-5, with D perhaps given as TRBD1 or TRBD2 (5 bases each). Germline lookup yields CDR1 PRHDT and CDR2 FYEKMQ (reference sequence). CDR3 size: 15 residues. The V gene lost 5 bases and the J gene lost 2 bases, with 15 bases spanning the gap. CDR3 sequence reads: CASSPRQGEQETQYF. In DNA, the CDR3 is TGTGCCAGCAGCCCCCGTCAGGGAGAACAAGAGACCCAGTACTTC. Variable domain in full (rest from reference TRBV13 and TRBJ2-5): AAGVIQSPRHLIKEKRETATLKCYPIPRHDTVYWYQQGPGQDPQFLISFYEKMQSDKGSIPDRFSAQQFSDYHSELNMSSLELGDSALYFCASSPRQGEQETQYFGPGTRLLVL.

This clonotype showed up many times. The chain carries TRBV5-5 and TRBJ2-5; D possibly corresponds to TRBD2 (5 bases). V was trimmed by 2 bases and J by 2 bases, leaving 10 bases between them. Germline CDR1 is SGHKS and CDR2 is YYEKEE (reference sequence). The CDR3 totals 14 residues. Written as DNA, the CDR3 is TGTGCCAGCAGCTTAGCGGTTCTTCAAGAGACCCAGTACTTC. It yields the protein CASSLAVLQETQYF.

The rearrangement links TRBV27 to TRBJ2-5; possible D gene TRBD1, 5 bases. Germline CDR1 is MNHEY and CDR2 is SMNVEV (reference sequence). CDR3 length: 16 residues. The V and J ends lost 5 bases and 5 bases respectively, with 21 bases between them. This CDR3 is CASSKGVSPEAETQYF. The DNA of the CDR3 is TGTGCCAGCAGTAAAGGGGTCTCTCCCGAGGCGGAGACCCAGTACTTC.

CDR3 loop: CATRQGLSYEQYF. The CDR3 nucleotides are TGTGCCACAAGACAGGGCCTCTCCTACGAGCAGTACTTC. The chain has TRBV2 and TRBJ2-7; TRBD1 matches 7 bases. The CDR3 has 13 residues. Trimming removed 10 bases from V and 0 bases from J; junction bases left unmatched: 6. CDR1 and CDR2 from the germline V gene are SNHLY and FYNNEI.